The present T cell receptor beta chain was sequenced within a study of TIL therapy for anti-PD-1-resistant metastatic lung cancer. Study in general: Median tumor mutation burden was roughly 1.5 mutations per megabase.

Time point of the sample: pre-treatment sample, taken before nivolumab and TIL therapy. Pleural nodules or supraclavicular lymph nodes made up most of the excised metastases sampled. Patients then received nivolumab; progressors got lymphodepletion, TIL and IL-2. This was the immunoSEQ v3 assay. Assay: immunoSEQ multiplex PCR; the TCRdb copy retains only in-frame clones and omits some. The sample holds nearly 9,500 clones, roughly three quarters seen once. The CDR3 runs 15 residues. V lost 0 bases, J lost 1 base, and 8 bases lay in between. Germline V lookup: CDR1 LNHNV, CDR2 YYDKDF (reference sequence).

The clonotype was recovered from a person between 25 and 80 years old with non-small cell lung cancer. The rearrangement uses TRBV15 and TRBJ2-3; D might be TRBD2 (6 bases). The input for sequencing was tumor tissue, taken at baseline. The CDR3 loop reads CATSRDRGGTDTQYF. CDR3 DNA sequence: TGTGCCACCAGCAGAGATCGCGGGGGCACAGATACGCAGTATTTT.